The present entry profiles one T cell receptor (beta chain) with its context. This entry comes from a study of neoadjuvant anti-PD-1 for oral cavity cancer. Here immunoSEQ multiplex PCR was the method, and the copy in TCRdb shows in-frame clones only, minus some. The sample has around 81,000 clones, around 80% seen once; the top ten hold about 3.1%. The source material was PBMCs, sampled before nivolumab (anti-PD-1) treatment. The clonotype originates from a person between 35 and 79 years old with oral cavity squamous cell carcinoma.

In nucleotides, the CDR3 is TGTGCCAGCAGTTCTCGGACAGGGCTTTTCTACGAGCAGTACTTC. This gives the protein CASSSRTGLFYEQYF. This chain joins TRBV27 and TRBJ2-7; 8 bases are a match to TRBD1. Unmatched junction bases numbered 8, after V lost 4 bases and J lost 3 bases. CDR1 MNHEY and CDR2 SMNVEV come from the germline V gene (reference sequence). This CDR3 is built from 15 residues.